This T cell receptor (beta chain) originates from a study of CD8 T cells in Susac syndrome. Sequencing of TCR beta drew on CD8+ and CD4+ T cells from blood. CD8+ and CD4+ T cells were negatively isolated; TEMRA cells were FACS-enriched. RNA, at roughly 0.45 to 1 ug, was reverse transcribed with random hexamers. Amplification of the TCR beta CDR3 was carried out by immunoSEQ multiplex PCR, which spanned a total of 54 Vbeta and 13 Jbeta segments. MiXCR was run by TCRdb on the immunoSEQ multiplex PCR reads, yielding one entry per CDR3 protein. The table shows 300,000 or so distinct CDR3 sequences, with about 91% occurring only once. The receptor comes from a human donor with multiple sclerosis. Source material: CD4+ T cells from PBMCs.

CDR3 protein: CAISESQWLSGANVLTF. CDR3 nucleotides: TGTGCCATCAGTGAGTCGCAATGGCTCTCTGGGGCCAACGTCCTGACTTTC. The rearrangement uses TRBV10-3 and TRBJ2-6; D is unclear. The CDR3 is 17 amino acids. Germline CDR1 ENHRY, CDR2 SYGVKD. Trimming pared 0 bases from V and 0 bases from J, leaving 9 bases between.